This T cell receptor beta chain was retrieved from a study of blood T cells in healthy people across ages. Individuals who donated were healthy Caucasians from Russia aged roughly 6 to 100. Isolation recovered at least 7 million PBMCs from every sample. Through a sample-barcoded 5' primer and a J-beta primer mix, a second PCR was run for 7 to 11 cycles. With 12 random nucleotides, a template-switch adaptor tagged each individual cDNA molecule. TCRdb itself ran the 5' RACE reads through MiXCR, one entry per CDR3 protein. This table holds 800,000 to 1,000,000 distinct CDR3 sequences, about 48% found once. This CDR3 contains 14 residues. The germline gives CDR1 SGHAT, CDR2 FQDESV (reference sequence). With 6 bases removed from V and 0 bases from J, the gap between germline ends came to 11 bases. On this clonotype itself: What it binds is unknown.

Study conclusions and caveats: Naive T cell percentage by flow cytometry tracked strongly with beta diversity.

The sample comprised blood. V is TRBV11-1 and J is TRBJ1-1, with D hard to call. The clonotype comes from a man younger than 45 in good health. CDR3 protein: CASRTSWMNTEAFF. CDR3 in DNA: TGTGCCAGCAGGACTTCGTGGATGAACACTGAAGCTTTCTTT. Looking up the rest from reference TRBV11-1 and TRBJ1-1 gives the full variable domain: EAEVAQSPRYKITEKSQAVAFWCDPISGHATLYWYRQILGQGPELLVQFQDESVVDDSQLPKDRFSAERLKGVDSTLKIQPAELGDSAMYLCASRTSWMNTEAFFGQGTRLTVV.